This T cell receptor beta chain was found in a study of PD-1 blockade in classical Hodgkin lymphoma. Study as a whole: Nivolumab 3 mg/kg was given intravenously every 2 weeks. Study conclusions and caveats: Patients newly diagnosed and complete responders had comparable baseline diversity.

The protocol was immunoSEQ multiplex PCR, while the TCRdb copy is restricted to in-frame clones and leaves out a portion. The sample yields about 24,000 clones, 60% to 80% seen once. All patients experienced relapse after autologous stem cell transplantation, and brentuximab vedotin exposure was variable. Classification of best responses gave complete response, partial response or progressive disease. The CDR3 sequence is 12 residues long. Germline V CDR1 and CDR2: ENHRY, SYGVKD. V lost 1 base, J lost 4 bases, and 3 bases lay in between. As for this clone: The antigen is unknown.

Sequencing used peripheral blood mononuclear cells (PBMCs), obtained at baseline. The sequence derives from a human donor with classical Hodgkin lymphoma. V is TRBV10-3 and J is TRBJ2-3; unclear D gene. The CDR3 sequence is CAISEYADTQYF. CDR3 sequence (DNA): TGTGCCATCAGTGAGTATGCAGATACGCAGTATTTT.